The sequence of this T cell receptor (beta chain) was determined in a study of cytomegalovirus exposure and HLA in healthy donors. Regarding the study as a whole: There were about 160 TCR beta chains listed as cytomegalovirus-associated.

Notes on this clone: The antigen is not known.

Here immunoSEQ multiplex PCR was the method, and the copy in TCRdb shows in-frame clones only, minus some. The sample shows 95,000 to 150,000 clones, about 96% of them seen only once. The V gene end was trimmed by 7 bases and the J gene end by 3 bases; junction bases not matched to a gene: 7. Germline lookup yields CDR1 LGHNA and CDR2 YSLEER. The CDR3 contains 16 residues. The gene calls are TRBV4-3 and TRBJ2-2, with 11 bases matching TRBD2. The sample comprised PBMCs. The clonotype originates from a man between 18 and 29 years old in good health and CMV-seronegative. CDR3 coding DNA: TGCGCCAGCAAGGAATCTAGCGGGGGGTACACCGGGGAGCTGTTTTTT. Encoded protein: CASKESSGGYTGELFF.